This T cell receptor beta chain stems from a study of shared clonotypes between healthy human individuals. Naive CD8 cells, CD45RO-negative and positively selected for CCR7, excluded terminally differentiated effector memory CD45RA+ cells. TCRdb keeps only in-frame clones here, not all; method: immunoSEQ multiplex PCR. Here the sample spans roughly 2 million clones, about 95% being singletons. What was sequenced was naive CD8+ T cells sorted from blood. This sequence originates from a man between 18 and 29 years old in good health.

The CDR3 region is CASMGEKLFF. CDR3 bases: TGTGCCAGTATGGGGGAAAAACTGTTTTTT. The rearrangement links TRBV19 to TRBJ1-4; D unresolved. The CDR3 has 10 residues. Trimming shortened V by 7 bases and J by 8 bases, and 5 bases separated the two germline ends. Germline V gene data show CDR1 as LNHDA and CDR2 as SQIVND (reference sequence). The variable domain in full, with the rest retrieved from reference TRBV19 and TRBJ1-4, is DGGITQSPKYLFRKEGQNVTLSCEQNLNHDAMYWYRQDPGQGLRLIYYSQIVNDFQKGDIAEGYSVSREKKESFPLTVTSAQKNPTAFYLCASMGEKLFFGSGTQLSVL.